This TCR beta chain was retrieved from a study of OX40 agonist ivuxolimab in advanced cancers. Some clones are missing from TCRdb's copy, which holds only in-frame ones; the method was immunoSEQ multiplex PCR. The sample lists tens of thousands of clones, 70% to 90% occurring once. This CDR3 region has 13 residues. V gave up 9 bases and J gave up 0 bases, with 9 bases separating them. Germline CDR1 is SNHLY and CDR2 is FYNNEI. V is TRBV2 and J is TRBJ1-3; D is undetermined. The clonotype was recovered from an adult with an advanced solid tumor such as melanoma, head and neck, liver or kidney cancer. The sequencing used CD4+ or CD8+ T cells sorted from blood, collected in a trial of the OX40 agonist ivuxolimab. The chain's CDR3 is CARRASSGNTIYF. CDR3 bases: TGTGCCAGGAGAGCTTCCTCTGGAAACACCATATATTTT.